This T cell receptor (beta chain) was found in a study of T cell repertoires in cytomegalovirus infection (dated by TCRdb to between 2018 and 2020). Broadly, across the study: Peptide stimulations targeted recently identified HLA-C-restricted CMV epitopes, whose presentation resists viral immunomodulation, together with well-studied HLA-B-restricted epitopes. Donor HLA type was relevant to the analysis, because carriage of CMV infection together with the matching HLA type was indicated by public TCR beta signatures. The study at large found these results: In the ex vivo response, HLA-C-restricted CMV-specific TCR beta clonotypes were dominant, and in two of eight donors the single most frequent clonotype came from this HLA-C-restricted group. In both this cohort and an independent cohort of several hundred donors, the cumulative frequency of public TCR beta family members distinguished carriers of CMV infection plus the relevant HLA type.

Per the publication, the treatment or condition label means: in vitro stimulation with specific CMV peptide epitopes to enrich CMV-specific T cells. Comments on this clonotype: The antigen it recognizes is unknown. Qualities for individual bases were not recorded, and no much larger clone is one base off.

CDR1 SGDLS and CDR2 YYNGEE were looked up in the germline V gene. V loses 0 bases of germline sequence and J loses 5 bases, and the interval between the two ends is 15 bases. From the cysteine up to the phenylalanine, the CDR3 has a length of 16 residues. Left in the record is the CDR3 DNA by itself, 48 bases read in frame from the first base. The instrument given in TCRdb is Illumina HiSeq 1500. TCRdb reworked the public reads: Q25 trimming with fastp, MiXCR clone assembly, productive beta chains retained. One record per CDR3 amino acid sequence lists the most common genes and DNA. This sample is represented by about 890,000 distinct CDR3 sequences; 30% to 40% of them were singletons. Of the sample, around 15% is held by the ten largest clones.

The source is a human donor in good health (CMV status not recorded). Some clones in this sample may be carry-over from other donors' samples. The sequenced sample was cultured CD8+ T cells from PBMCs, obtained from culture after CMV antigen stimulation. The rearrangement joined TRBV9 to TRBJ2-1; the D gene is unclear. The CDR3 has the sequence CASSVGGYGLNNEQFF. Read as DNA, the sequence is TGTGCCAGCAGCGTAGGCGGCTACGGTCTCAACAATGAGCAGTTCTTC. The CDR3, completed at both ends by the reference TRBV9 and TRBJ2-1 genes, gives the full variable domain DSGVTQTPKHLITATGQRVTLRCSPRSGDLSVYWYQQSLDQGLQFLIQYYNGEERAKGNILERFSAQQFPDLHSELNLSSLELGDSALYFCASSVGGYGLNNEQFFGPGTRLTVL.